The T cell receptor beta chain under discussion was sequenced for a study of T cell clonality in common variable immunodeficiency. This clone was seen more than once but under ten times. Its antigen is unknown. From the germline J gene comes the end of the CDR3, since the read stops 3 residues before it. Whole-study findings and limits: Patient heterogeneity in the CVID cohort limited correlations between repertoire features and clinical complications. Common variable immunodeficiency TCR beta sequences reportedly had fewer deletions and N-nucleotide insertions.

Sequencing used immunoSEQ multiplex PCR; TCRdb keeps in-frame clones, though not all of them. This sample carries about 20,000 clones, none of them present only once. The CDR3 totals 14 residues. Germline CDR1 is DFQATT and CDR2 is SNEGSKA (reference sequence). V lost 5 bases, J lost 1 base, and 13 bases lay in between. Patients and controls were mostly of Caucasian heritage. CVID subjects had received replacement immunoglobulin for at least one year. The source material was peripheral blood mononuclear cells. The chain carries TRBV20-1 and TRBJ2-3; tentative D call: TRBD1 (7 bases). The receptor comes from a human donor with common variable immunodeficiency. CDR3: CSAVDRRGTDTQYF. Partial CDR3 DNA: TGCAGTGCTGTGGACAGGAGGGGCACAGATACG.